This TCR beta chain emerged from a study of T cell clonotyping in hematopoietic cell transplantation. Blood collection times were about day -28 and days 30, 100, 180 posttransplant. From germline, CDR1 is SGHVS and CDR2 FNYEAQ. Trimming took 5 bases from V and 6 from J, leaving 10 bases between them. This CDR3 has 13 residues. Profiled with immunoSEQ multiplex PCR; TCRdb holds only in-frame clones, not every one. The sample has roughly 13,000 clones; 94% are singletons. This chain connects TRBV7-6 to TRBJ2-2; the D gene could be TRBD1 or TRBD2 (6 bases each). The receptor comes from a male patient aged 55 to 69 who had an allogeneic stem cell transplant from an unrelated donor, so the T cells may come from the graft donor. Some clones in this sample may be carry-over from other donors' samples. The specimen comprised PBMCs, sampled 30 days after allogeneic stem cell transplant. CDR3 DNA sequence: TGTGCCAGCAGCGGAGGGGGGCCCGGGGAGCTGTTTTTT. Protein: CASSGGGPGELFF.